This is a list of T cell receptor beta chains from one sample in a study of cytomegalovirus exposure and HLA in healthy donors. Produced via immunoSEQ multiplex PCR; TCRdb's table is partial and in-frame only. The repertoire consists of 150,000 to 200,000 clones, with around 79% occurring once and the leading ten covering roughly 2.8%. Sequencing was done on a sample of PBMCs. The receptors shown here come from a woman aged 40 to 50 in good health and CMV-seropositive. Each CDR3 is given with its conserved first and last residue. The D gene is left open where the match is weak. Clone sizes are given selectively: once, few, many, or a class where the clone is expanded.

TRBV14	few	TRBJ2-2	TRBD1	TGTGCCAGCAGACCCGACAGGGGGCCGTACACCGGGGAGCTGTTTTTT	CASRPDRGPYTGELFF
TRBV5-8	-	TRBJ2-5	-	TGTGCCAGCAGCTCGACAGGTTCTCAAGAGACCCAGTACTTC	CASSSTGSQETQYF
TRBV6-6	-	TRBJ2-1	-	TGTGCCAGCAGTTACAGAGTAGGGGCCTACAATGAGCAGTTCTTC	CASSYRVGAYNEQFF
TRBV11-3	few	TRBJ2-1	-	TGTGCCAGCAGCACCCGGGACAAATACAATGAGCAGTTCTTC	CASSTRDKYNEQFF
TRBV10-3	-	TRBJ1-5	-	TGTGCCATCAGTGAGTCGGGAGGGGTTGGGGCCCAGCATTTT	CAISESGGVGAQHF
TRBV5-4	-	TRBJ2-5	TRBD1	TGTGCCAGCAGCTTGGGACAGGGGGCGCAGTATGGGGAGACCCAGTACTTC	CASSLGQGAQYGETQYF
TRBV4-3	-	TRBJ1-1	TRBD1	TGCGCCAGCAGCAAGGGACAGGGGGCCTCTGAAGCTTTCTTT	CASSKGQGASEAFF
TRBV15	-	TRBJ1-1	-	TGTGCCACCAGCAGAGGCGGGGCTTTGAACACTGAAGCTTTCTTT	CATSRGGALNTEAFF
TRBV14	once	TRBJ1-1	TRBD1	TGTGCCAGCAGCCACTACGCGGGGACAGGGAAGTCGTTTACTGAAGCTTTCTTT	CASSHYAGTGKSFTEAFF
TRBV5-3	-	TRBJ2-7	TRBD2	TGTGCCAGAAGCTCGGAGGGGAACAGGGGGCCCCGACTAGCGGGAGGCTCCTACGAGCAGTACTTC	CARSSEGNRGPRLAGGSYEQYF
TRBV28	-	TRBJ1-2	TRBD1	TGTGCCAGCGAACCCCGCCTGCGACAGGGATTGAGGGGCTACACCTTC	CASEPRLRQGLRGYTF
TRBV7-9	-	TRBJ2-7	TRBD1	TGTGCCAGCAGCTTAGGTGGTGGACAGGGGAACTCCTACGAGCAGTACTTC	CASSLGGGQGNSYEQYF
TRBV10-3	-	TRBJ2-3	-	TGTGCCATCAGTGGGGCGGGACGGGACACAGATACGCAGTATTTT	CAISGAGRDTDTQYF
TRBV6-1	once	TRBJ2-2	-	TGTGCCAGCATGGGGGAGGTCACCGGGGAGCTGTTTTTT	CASMGEVTGELFF
TRBV5-1	-	TRBJ1-4	-	TGCGCCAGCAGCCTCGGGGGGAGAGGAGCTAATGAAAAACTGTTTTTT	CASSLGGRGANEKLFF
TRBV20-1	once	TRBJ1-1	TRBD1	TGCAGTGCTACCAGGGGGCCTGAAGCTTTCTTT	CSATRGPEAFF
TRBV6-5	-	TRBJ1-2	TRBD1	TGTGCCAGTCGACAGGGGATCGGCTATGGCTACACCTTC	CASRQGIGYGYTF
TRBV5-1	few	TRBJ2-7	-	TGCGCCAGCAGCTTCGAGGGGAGGAGGGACCCCGACGTCGACGAGCAGTACTTC	CASSFEGRRDPDVDEQYF
TRBV5-4	-	TRBJ2-3	TRBD2	TGTGCCAGCACCCTATGGACTAGTAGCAGAGGAGGCACAGATACGCAGTATTTT	CASTLWTSSRGGTDTQYF
TRBV11-2	once	TRBJ1-2	TRBD1	TGTGCCAGCAGCCCTAGCTCCTGGGCAGGGGGACCCTATGGCTACACCTTC	CASSPSSWAGGPYGYTF
TRBV28	-	TRBJ1-5	-	TGTGCCAACGCCAGGTCGGGGCAGCCCCAGCATTTT	CANARSGQPQHF
TRBV4-1	few	TRBJ2-5	-	TGCGCCAGCAGTCGAGACAGGAACCAAGAGACCCAGTACTTC	CASSRDRNQETQYF
TRBV28	few	TRBJ1-5	TRBD1	TGTGCCAGCAGCCCTGACAGGGGGATTAGGGGCAATCAGCCCCAGCATTTT	CASSPDRGIRGNQPQHF
TRBV18	few	TRBJ2-1	TRBD1	TGTGCCAGCTCACAATCGGGACAGGATGCCAATGAGCAGTTCTTC	CASSQSGQDANEQFF
TRBV7-9	-	TRBJ1-2	TRBD1	TGTGCCAGCAGCCCCTCGGACAGGCCTCCCTATGGCTACACCTTC	CASSPSDRPPYGYTF
TRBV4-2	-	TRBJ2-1	TRBD1	TGTGCCAGCAGCCAAGACCAGGGGGATGAGCAGTTCTTC	CASSQDQGDEQFF
TRBV5-1	-	TRBJ2-5	TRBD2	TGCGCCAGCAGCCCTACACAGCGGGAGCAAGAGACCCAGTACTTC	CASSPTQREQETQYF
TRBV25-1	few	TRBJ1-1	TRBD1	TGTGCCAGCAGAGAGGGGGCGAACGATGAAGCTTTCTTT	CASREGANDEAFF
TRBV5-6	-	TRBJ2-5	TRBD2	TGTGCCAGCAGCTTGGCCGGGACTAGCGTCCAAGAGACCCAGTACTTC	CASSLAGTSVQETQYF
TRBV2	once	TRBJ2-3	TRBD1	TGTGCCAGCAGCCGGGACAGGTACACAGATACGCAGTATTTT	CASSRDRYTDTQYF
TRBV4-1	-	TRBJ2-1	-	TGCGCCAGCAGCCCCAGGGTGATGGGTAATGAGCAGTTCTTC	CASSPRVMGNEQFF
TRBV30	-	TRBJ2-7	TRBD1	TGTGCCTGGAGCGGGACAGATATCTACGAGCAGTACTTC	CAWSGTDIYEQYF
TRBV7-8	few	TRBJ2-1	-	TGTGCCAGCGGGTACTTCCGAGGGTCGACCACCTACAATGAGCAGTTCTTC	CASGYFRGSTTYNEQFF
TRBV29-1	-	TRBJ2-1	TRBD1	TGCAGCGTGGAAGGACAGGGGGCGGTCAATGAGCAGTTCTTC	CSVEGQGAVNEQFF
TRBV5-1	-	TRBJ1-5	-	TGCGCCAGCAGCTTGGACGGACAGTCCAATCAGCCCCAGCATTTT	CASSLDGQSNQPQHF
TRBV6-5	-	TRBJ2-5	TRBD1	TGTGCCAGCAGTTACGACAGGGGGACAAGCGGGACCCAGTACTTC	CASSYDRGTSGTQYF
TRBV30	many	TRBJ1-2	TRBD1	TGTGCCTGGCATCGGGACAGGCCCTATGGCTACACCTTC	CAWHRDRPYGYTF
TRBV28	-	TRBJ1-4	-	TGTGCCAGCAGTTTAGAGGGTATTGGCGAAAAACTGTTTTTT	CASSLEGIGEKLFF
TRBV11-2	once	TRBJ2-2	-	TGTGCCAGCAGCTTCCGGACAGTTAGGACGAACACCGGGGAGCTGTTTTTT	CASSFRTVRTNTGELFF
TRBV9	-	TRBJ1-2	TRBD1	TGTGCCAGCAGCCCCAGGACAGGCAACTATGGCTACACCTTC	CASSPRTGNYGYTF
TRBV4-3	-	TRBJ2-3	TRBD2	TGCGCCAGCAGCCTAGGGGCTAGCGGGGGGGGAGATACGCAGTATTTT	CASSLGASGGGDTQYF
TRBV2	-	TRBJ2-7	-	TGTGCCAGCAACAGGGATTACGAGCAGTACTTC	CASNRDYEQYF
TRBV30	-	TRBJ1-5	-	TGTGCCTGGAGTGGCCGAGCGGAGCCCCAGCATTTT	CAWSGRAEPQHF
TRBV6-5	-	TRBJ2-5	TRBD1	TGTGCCAGCAAAGACAGGGGGAGAGAGACCCAGTACTTC	CASKDRGRETQYF
TRBV10-3	once	TRBJ1-2	TRBD1	TGTGCCATCAGGACGACAGGGCAATTAGGTGGCTACACCTTC	CAIRTTGQLGGYTF
TRBV5-5	once	TRBJ2-5	TRBD1	TGTGCCAGCAGCCGACAGGGGCTCCAAGAGACCCAGTACTTC	CASSRQGLQETQYF
TRBV6-5	-	TRBJ1-1	TRBD1	TGTGCCAGCAGGCTACAGGGGAAAGCTTTCTTT	CASRLQGKAFF
TRBV7-2	-	TRBJ1-2	-	TGTGCCAGCAGCCCGGACTCAAACTATGGCTACACCTTC	CASSPDSNYGYTF
TRBV2	-	TRBJ2-7	-	TGTGCCAGCGGCCCATCCTACGAGCAGTACTTC	CASGPSYEQYF
TRBV7-2	few	TRBJ2-7	-	TGTGCCAGCAGCTTAGAACGGGGTTCCTACGAGCAGTACTTC	CASSLERGSYEQYF
TRBV7-7	-	TRBJ2-2	TRBD2	TGTGCCAGCAGCACGGGACTAGCGAACACCGGGGAGCTGTTTTTT	CASSTGLANTGELFF
TRBV6-6	-	TRBJ1-1	-	TGTGCCAGCAGGCAGGGGAAGGGCACTGAAGCTTTCTTT	CASRQGKGTEAFF
TRBV18	few	TRBJ2-5	-	TGTGCCAGCTCATCGGCGATGACAGTAGAGACCCAGTACTTC	CASSSAMTVETQYF
TRBV2	-	TRBJ2-5	TRBD2	TGTGCCAGCAGTGGAACTAGCGGGGAAGGAGAGACCCAGTACTTC	CASSGTSGEGETQYF
TRBV7-2	-	TRBJ1-2	TRBD1	TGTGCCAGCAGCTATGCCAGACAGGGCCGCGGCTACACCTTC	CASSYARQGRGYTF